This T cell receptor (beta chain) was identified during a study of blood T cell repertoires in COVID-19. Study-wide background: Acute and convalescent COVID-19 samples came from the United States, Italy and Spain.

The method was immunoSEQ multiplex PCR; TCRdb's version includes in-frame clones alone and lacks a portion of them. This sample has roughly 330,000 clones; roughly 86% occur once, and the top ten carry over 4%. The CDR3 loop spans 15 amino acids. Unmatched junction bases numbered 9, after V lost 5 bases and J lost 3 bases. Germline CDR1 LNHDA, CDR2 SQIVND (reference sequence). The origin of this receptor is a woman aged 25 to 39 who had recovered from COVID-19. The chain employs TRBV19 and TRBJ2-7; the match to TRBD1 covers 8 bases. The material sequenced was PBMCs or T cells enriched from blood (not recorded which). CDR3 nucleotide sequence: TGTGCCAGTAGTTTTCGGAAGACAGGGGACTACGAGCAGTACTTC. Residues: CASSFRKTGDYEQYF.